The clone carrying this T cell receptor beta chain was seen a handful of times. These data come from a study of beta chain features in type 1 diabetes. The V and J ends lost 4 bases and 0 bases, in that order; junction bases with no gene match: 3. The CDR3 has 14 amino acids. Germline V gene sequence: CDR1 MNHEY, CDR2 SMNVEV (reference sequence). Reverse transcription of all isolated RNA meant that expressed TCRB transcripts were sequenced. Clones were sequenced by immunoSEQ multiplex PCR, and TCRdb holds only the in-frame ones, with some missing. The repertoire has some 240,000 clones, approximately 11% of them found once; the top ten carry 1% to 1.5%.

Input material: central memory CD4+ T cells from blood. The genes are TRBV27 and TRBJ2-7, with 7 bases matching TRBD2. The sequence was obtained from a man between 18 and 35 years old in good health. The DNA for the CDR3 is TGTGCCAGCAGTTGGACTAGGAGCTCCTACGAGCAGTACTTC. Its protein product is CASSWTRSSYEQYF.